This T cell receptor (beta chain) was captured in a study of vaccination effects on CD4 cells after COVID-19. Method: immunoSEQ multiplex PCR; TCRdb's copy keeps in-frame clones and lacks some. The profile shows 20,000 to 25,000 clones, 68% of them singletons. With the ViraFEST assay, the study expanded antigen-specific CD4+ T cells using viral peptide pools, then sequenced them. Isolating CD4+ T cells followed approximately 9 days of culture. Negative nucleocapsid antibody tests before and after vaccination confirmed no previous SARS-CoV-2 infection. The CDR3 covers 12 residues. Germline V gives CDR1 SGHTA, CDR2 FQGNSA. V lost 6 bases to trimming and J lost 6 bases, with 9 bases between them. With respect to this clone: As yet, its antigen is unknown.

The gene calls are TRBV7-2 and TRBJ2-1; D uncertain. The TCR sequence derives from a human donor who received a COVID-19 vaccine. The sequenced sample was CD4+ T cells from PBMCs cultured with HCoV-NL63 spike peptides, obtained before COVID-19 vaccination. The CDR3 loop is CASRVGLNEQFF. The DNA for the CDR3 is TGTGCCAGCAGGGTAGGGCTCAATGAGCAGTTCTTC.